The 28 T cell receptor beta chains presented below share a single source sample, sequenced in a study of shared clonotypes between healthy human individuals. Assay: immunoSEQ multiplex PCR; the TCRdb copy retains only in-frame clones and omits some. The table has about 1.5 million clones, nearly 99% seen once. What was sequenced was naive CD4+ T cells sorted from blood. Described subset: CD45RA+ positively selected. These receptors all stem from a man under 40 in good health.

The chain joins TRBV6-6 to TRBJ1-5; no reliable D call. The V gene's germline CDR1 is MNHNY and CDR2 SVGAGI (reference sequence). Trimming pared 11 bases from V and 3 bases from J, leaving 20 bases between. There are 15 residues in the CDR3. CDR3 sequence (DNA): TGTGCCGCGGCGGCAGCCGGGAGGGTCAATCAGCCCCAGCATTTT. As protein: CAAAAAGRVNQPQHF.

This clone appeared a single time. This CDR3 fails to terminate in the conserved phenylalanine or tryptophan, so it likely reflects a read error. The DNA is omitted, as the CDR3 cannot be located on it reliably, and the CDR3 follows TCRdb's listing. CDR3 in amino acids: CASSLPTRDPP. This chain links TRBV27 with TRBJ1-5. The CDR3 region is 11 residues in length, termini included. In germline, CDR1 is MNHEY, CDR2 SMNVEV (reference sequence).

The CDR3 DNA sequence: TGTGCCAGCAGTTCCCGTGGCAGGGGACCCTACAATGAGCAGTTCTTC. Translation: CASSSRGRGPYNEQFF. The chain has TRBV28 and TRBJ2-1; D perhaps matches TRBD1 (6 bases). The CDR3 consists of 16 residues. CDR1 and CDR2 from the germline V gene are MDHEN and SYDVKM. V was cut by 4 bases and J by 2 bases, with 15 bases left in between. The full variable domain, completed using reference TRBV28 and TRBJ2-1, is DVKVTQSSRYLVKRTGEKVFLECVQDMDHENMFWYRQDPGLGLRLIYFSYDVKMKEKGDIPEGYSVSREKKERFSLILESASTNQTSMYLCASSSRGRGPYNEQFFGPGTRLTVL.

This clone has just one count. The chain couples TRBV5-6 to TRBJ1-5, with TRBD1 as a possible D gene (6 bases). The CDR3 sequence is 15 residues long. V shed 3 bases and J shed 7 bases, with 17 bases lying between them. From germline, CDR1 is SGHDT and CDR2 YYEEEE. CDR3 in amino acids: CASSYRDTVGQPQHF. The CDR3 DNA reads as TGTGCCAGCAGCTACCGGGACACAGTTGGGCAGCCCCAGCATTTT.

The chain carries TRBV5-5 and TRBJ1-2, with 8 positions matching TRBD1. The germline V gene encodes CDR1 SGHKS and CDR2 YYEKEE (reference sequence). This CDR3 spans 13 amino acids. Losses at the gene ends were 4 bases for V and 7 bases for J; bases not matched to a gene: 6. DNA of the CDR3: TGTGCCAGCAGCCCGGCAGGGGGCATTGGCTACACCTTC. This translates into CASSPAGGIGYTF.

This chain links TRBV7-9 with TRBJ1-1; no reliable D call. The CDR3 is made up of 14 amino acids. The germline V and J ends were trimmed by 5 bases and 4 bases, with 14 bases remaining between them. Germline V gene sequence: CDR1 SEHNR, CDR2 FQNEAQ (reference sequence). The DNA of the CDR3 is TGTGCCAGCAGCCCATACGGGCTTCCCACTGAAGCTTTCTTT. Protein: CASSPYGLPTEAFF.

The chain combines TRBV11-3 with TRBJ2-1; D assignment may be TRBD1 or TRBD2 (5 bases each). The ends were cut back, 4 bases at V and 9 bases at J, with 16 bases in the middle. The CDR3 is 14 amino acids. Germline loops: CDR1 SGHNT, CDR2 YENEEA. The CDR3 is CASSSHGGAGEQFF. CDR3 in DNA: TGTGCCAGCAGCTCCCATGGGGGTGCTGGTGAGCAGTTCTTC.

About this clone: Other DNA sequences in this specimen translate into the identical CDR3. The gene calls are TRBV6-6 and TRBJ2-7; 10 positions agree with TRBD1. Trimming removed 2 bases from V and 3 bases from J; junction bases left unmatched: 4. The CDR3 consists of 15 residues. From germline, CDR1 is MNHNY and CDR2 SVGAGI (reference sequence). The CDR3 protein is CASSYPGQGSYEQYF. CDR3 DNA: TGTGCCAGCAGTTACCCGGGACAGGGGAGCTACGAGCAGTACTTC.

The chain combines TRBV5-6 with TRBJ2-3; a possible D gene is TRBD2 (6 bases). Trimming took 2 bases from V and 4 from J, leaving 11 bases between them. CDR1 and CDR2 (germline): SGHDT, YYEEEE. The CDR3 is 14 amino acids. CDR3 nucleotide sequence: TGTGCCAGCAGCTTAACGGGGAGGCCAGATACGCAGTATTTT. Encoded protein: CASSLTGRPDTQYF.

This clone was counted between two and nine times. J is TRBJ2-4 and V is TRBV4-3; 7 bases are a match to TRBD2. With 0 bases clipped from V and 9 bases from J, the junction kept 11 bases outside the gene matches. Germline-derived CDR1 and CDR2 are LGHNA and YSLEER. This CDR3 spans 16 amino acids. CDR3 in DNA: TGCGCCAGCAGCCAAGATGCAGGTACCAGGGAGGGCATTCAGTACTTC. It encodes CASSQDAGTREGIQYF.

The chain uses TRBV11-2 and TRBJ2-3, with TRBD2 identical over 8 bases. The CDR3 contains 15 residues. Losses at the gene ends were 3 bases for V and 0 bases for J; bases not matched to a gene: 2. Germline lookup yields CDR1 SGHAT and CDR2 FQNNGV. Written as DNA, the CDR3 is TGTGCCAGCAGCTTTAGCGGGATCAGCACAGATACGCAGTATTTT. Protein: CASSFSGISTDTQYF. Full variable domain (missing parts from reference TRBV11-2 and TRBJ2-3): EAGVAQSPRYKIIEKRQSVAFWCNPISGHATLYWYQQILGQGPKLLIQFQNNGVVDDSQLPKDRFSAERLKGVDSTLKIQPAKLEDSAVYLCASSFSGISTDTQYFGPGTRLTVL.

The V and J genes are TRBV5-1 and TRBJ2-3; 8 bases agree with TRBD1. The CDR3 is made up of 15 amino acids. CDR1 and CDR2 from the germline V gene are SGHRS and YFSETQ. V shed 4 bases, J shed 5 bases, and the junction held 9 bases outside the gene matches. The CDR3 DNA reads as TGCGCCAGCAGCCGCAAGGACAGGGAAGAAGATACGCAGTATTTT. It specifies CASSRKDREEDTQYF. The full variable domain, its missing parts supplied by reference TRBV5-1 and TRBJ2-3, is KAGVTQTPRYLIKTRGQQVTLSCSPISGHRSVSWYQQTPGQGLQFLFEYFSETQRNKGNFPGRFSGRQFSNSRSEMNVSTLELGDSALYLCASSRKDREEDTQYFGPGTRLTVL.

The genes are TRBV20-1 and TRBJ2-1; 7 bases are shared with TRBD2. Germline trimming cut 4 bases from V and 12 bases from J; bases unmatched to any gene: 6. From germline, CDR1 is DFQATT and CDR2 SNEGSKA (reference sequence). The CDR3 length is 11 residues. The CDR3 protein is CSATRLAGQFF. CDR3 coding DNA: TGCAGTGCTACCCGACTAGCCGGGCAGTTCTTC.

The rearrangement uses TRBV6-6 and TRBJ2-2; 8 nucleotides line up with TRBD1. The CDR3 is made up of 15 amino acids. The germline V gene encodes CDR1 MNHNY and CDR2 SVGAGI (reference sequence). The ends lost 7 bases at V and 6 bases at J; junction bases unmatched: 10. CDR3 nucleotides: TGTGCCAGCATCTTTGGACAGGGAAAAGCCGGGGAGCTGTTTTTT. Its translation is CASIFGQGKAGELFF.

V usage is TRBV9 and J usage is TRBJ2-7; a possible D gene is TRBD1 (5 bases). The CDR3 is made up of 14 amino acids. Germline values: CDR1 SGDLS, CDR2 YYNGEE. Between the trimmed V and J ends, which lost 0 bases and 6 bases, there was a span of 13 bases. CDR3 bases: TGTGCCAGCAGCGTAGTGGGCAGGGAATCCGAGCAGTACTTC. Translating it yields CASSVVGRESEQYF.

The chain recombines TRBV6-1 with TRBJ2-5, with 10 bases identical to TRBD1. Germline V gene lookup returns CDR1 MNHNS and CDR2 SASEGT. Unmatched junction bases numbered 2, after V lost 1 base and J lost 3 bases. The CDR3 consists of 15 residues. The CDR3: CASSEEGTGEETQYF. CDR3 bases: TGTGCCAGCAGTGAAGAGGGGACAGGGGAAGAGACCCAGTACTTC.

V and J are TRBV5-1 and TRBJ2-1; TRBD2 matches at 7 bases. The germline CDR1 and CDR2 sequences are SGHRS and YFSETQ. The CDR3 has 15 residues. V was pared by 4 bases and J by 0 bases, with 4 bases of the junction left unmatched. The CDR3 DNA follows: TGCGCCAGCAGCACCTTAGCGGGCTCCTACAATGAGCAGTTCTTC. Translating gives CASSTLAGSYNEQFF.

The V call is TRBV25-1, the J call TRBJ2-1; no firm D call. This CDR3 contains 13 residues. The V gene lost 2 bases and the J gene lost 7 bases, with 9 bases spanning the gap. The germline CDR1 and CDR2 sequences are MGHDK and SYGVNS. The CDR3 sequence: CASSEISGNEQFF. CDR3 coding DNA: TGTGCCAGCAGTGAAATCTCTGGAAATGAGCAGTTCTTC.

The gene calls are TRBV5-1 and TRBJ2-7; 7 bases fit TRBD1. Germline CDR1 and CDR2: SGHRS and YFSETQ. V shed 0 bases, J shed 3 bases, and the junction held 6 bases outside the gene matches. This CDR3 is 15 amino acids long. CDR3 nucleotides: TGCGCCAGCAGCTTGGCCGGGACAGAGATCTACGAGCAGTACTTC. This encodes CASSLAGTEIYEQYF.

This rearrangement joins TRBV18 to TRBJ2-7; maybe TRBD1 (6 bases). This CDR3 comprises 14 residues. The ends were cut back, 1 base at V and 4 bases at J, with 11 bases in the middle. Germline V gene sequence: CDR1 KGHSH, CDR2 LQKENI. CDR3 DNA: TGTGCCAGCTCACCACAGGGACAACTTTACGAGCAGTACTTC. Translated: CASSPQGQLYEQYF.

The chain combines TRBV11-3 with TRBJ2-1; D is uncertain. CDR3 length: 16 amino acids. The V end lost 1 base, the J end lost 5 bases, and 15 bases lay between the germline ends. Germline V gene lookup returns CDR1 SGHNT and CDR2 YENEEA. The CDR3 loop reads CASSLGGVALHNEQFF. CDR3 coding DNA: TGTGCCAGCAGCTTAGGAGGAGTGGCGCTCCACAATGAGCAGTTCTTC.

This sequence joins TRBV9 and TRBJ1-5; D not certain. Germline V CDR1 and CDR2: SGDLS, YYNGEE. The CDR3 is 13 residues long. V lost 4 bases and J lost 2, with 7 bases in between. In DNA form, the CDR3 reads TGTGCCAGCAGCCTGGTGGGCAATCAGCCCCAGCATTTT. This sequence encodes CASSLVGNQPQHF. The entire variable domain, with the rest obtained from reference TRBV9 and TRBJ1-5, is as follows: DSGVTQTPKHLITATGQRVTLRCSPRSGDLSVYWYQQSLDQGLQFLIQYYNGEERAKGNILERFSAQQFPDLHSELNLSSLELGDSALYFCASSLVGNQPQHFGDGTRLSIL.

The rearrangement links TRBV5-4 to TRBJ2-7; 11 bases align to TRBD2. The V segment lost 4 bases and the J segment 4 bases; nucleotides outside the gene matches: 4. The CDR3 runs 14 residues. The germline CDR1 and CDR2 sequences are SGHNT and YYREEE (reference sequence). The CDR3 loop is CASSIAGGRYEQYF. DNA for the CDR3: TGTGCCAGCAGCATAGCGGGAGGGCGGTACGAGCAGTACTTC.

This chain connects TRBV19 to TRBJ2-7; D call uncertain. Per germline, CDR1 LNHDA and CDR2 SQIVND (reference sequence). CDR3 length: 17 residues. V lost 3 bases, J lost 6 bases, and 24 bases lay in between. In DNA, the CDR3 is TGTGCCAGTAGTATGCTCGGAACGGTCCCCGGTGGCTCCGAGCAGTACTTC. Protein product: CASSMLGTVPGGSEQYF.

This clone appeared a single time. The V call is TRBV10-2, the J call TRBJ2-5; D might be TRBD2 (5 bases). Germline V lookup: CDR1 WSHSY, CDR2 SAAADI. Between the trimmed V and J ends, which lost 7 bases and 2 bases, there was a span of 14 bases. CDR3 length: 14 residues. The DNA of the CDR3 is TGCGCCAGCACCGAAGGGAGAGTTCAAGAGACCCAGTACTTC. This sequence encodes CASTEGRVQETQYF.

The rearrangement joins TRBV9 to TRBJ2-2; the D is unclear. Between the trimmed V and J ends, which lost 3 bases and 4 bases, there was a span of 10 bases. Germline V lookup: CDR1 SGDLS, CDR2 YYNGEE. The CDR3 consists of 14 residues. The CDR3 is CASSAIVGTGELFF. CDR3 sequence (DNA): TGTGCCAGCAGCGCGATAGTAGGCACCGGGGAGCTGTTTTTT.

The chain has TRBV29-1 and TRBJ2-5, with TRBD1 matching 8 bases. This CDR3 is 14 amino acids long. With V trimmed by 0 bases and J by 5 bases, 5 bases remained unmatched. Germline V gene data show CDR1 as SQVTM and CDR2 as ANQGSEA. The CDR3 reads CSVEDTGGRETQYF. CDR3 nucleotide sequence: TGCAGCGTTGAAGACACAGGGGGGAGGGAGACCCAGTACTTC.

The chain couples TRBV5-5 to TRBJ1-4; TRBD1 agrees at 7 bases. V lost 4 bases and J lost 5; bases outside the gene matches: 5. Germline V CDR1 and CDR2: SGHKS, YYEKEE (reference sequence). This CDR3 has 14 amino acids. As DNA, the CDR3 is TGTGCCAGCAGCGACAGGGCCATGAATGAAAAACTGTTTTTT. This codes for CASSDRAMNEKLFF.